A single sample gave rise to the 11 T cell receptor beta chains below, sequenced in a study of blood T cell repertoires in COVID-19. TCRdb's table, derived via immunoSEQ multiplex PCR, lists solely in-frame clones and lacks some. The profile shows roughly 260,000 clones, about 91% of them singletons. The sequenced sample consisted of PBMCs or T cells enriched from blood (not recorded which). All receptors come from a human donor in a cohort exposed to, infected with or recovered from COVID-19 (not recorded which). The donor label of this sample is uncertain.

DNA for the CDR3: TGTGCCAGCAGCCCAACATCCGCAGAGACCCAGTACTTC. Residues: CASSPTSAETQYF. The rearrangement uses TRBV12-3 or TRBV12-4 and TRBJ2-5, with D unresolved. Trimming took 6 bases from V and 4 from J, leaving 12 bases between them. The CDR3 is 13 residues long.

This clone was detected only a few times. V usage is TRBV30 and J usage is TRBJ1-5; no clear D. The CDR3 covers 16 residues. Trimming removed 0 bases from V and 3 bases from J, with 15 bases in between. The germline V gene encodes CDR1 GTSNPN and CDR2 SVGIG (reference sequence). As DNA, the CDR3 is TGTGCCTGGAGTGTACGTTCAGGCACTTCCAATCAGCCCCAGCATTTT. This translates into CAWSVRSGTSNQPQHF. Supplemented by reference TRBV30 and TRBJ1-5, the full variable domain reads SQTIHQWPATLVQPVGSPLSLECTVEGTSNPNLYWYRQAAGRGLQLLFYSVGIGQISSEVPQNLSASRPQDRQFILSSKKLLLSDSGFYLCAWSVRSGTSNQPQHFGDGTRLSIL.

This clone has just one count. V is TRBV5-4 and J is TRBJ2-1, with 7 bases matching TRBD1. With V trimmed by 4 bases and J by 7 bases, 11 bases remained unmatched. Germline lookup yields CDR1 SGHNT and CDR2 YYREEE (reference sequence). There are 15 residues in the CDR3. CDR3 amino acids: CASSGAGRGSNEQFF. DNA for the CDR3: TGTGCCAGCAGCGGCGCGGGCAGGGGGTCAAATGAGCAGTTCTTC.

J is TRBJ1-2 and V is TRBV7-9, with D possibly TRBD1 on 6 matching bases. CDR3 size: 15 residues. Germline assignment: CDR1 SEHNR and CDR2 FQNEAQ (reference sequence). V lost 4 bases and J 4 bases, leaving 16 bases between the germline ends. DNA for the CDR3: TGTGCCAGCAGCTCCGCCGGGCCCAGGGGCTATGGCTACACCTTC. It specifies CASSSAGPRGYGYTF. The whole variable domain, filled in from reference TRBV7-9 and TRBJ1-2, reads DTGVSQNPRHKITKRGQNVTFRCDPISEHNRLYWYRQTLGQGPEFLTYFQNEAQLEKSRLLSDRFSAERPKGSFSTLEIQRTEQGDSAMYLCASSSAGPRGYGYTFGSGTRLTVV.

The chain joins TRBV18 to TRBJ1-6; perhaps TRBD1 as D (6 bases). Trimming took 3 bases from V and 8 from J, leaving 14 bases between them. The length of the CDR3 is 15 residues. Per germline, CDR1 KGHSH and CDR2 LQKENI. Here the CDR3 reads CASSPRGGRDSPLHF. CDR3 sequence (DNA): TGTGCCAGCTCACCTCGGGGGGGGCGCGATTCACCCCTCCACTTT.

The chain carries TRBV7-2 and TRBJ2-2, with a tentative D call TRBD2 (5 bases). Germline CDR1 is SGHTA and CDR2 is FQGNSA. The germline V and J ends were trimmed by 5 bases and 3 bases, with 13 bases remaining between them. The CDR3 sequence is 15 residues long. The CDR3 loop reads CASSLLAGDTGELFF. The DNA of the CDR3 is TGTGCCAGCAGCCTCCTAGCTGGAGACACCGGGGAGCTGTTTTTT.

The J gene is TRBJ1-1, the V gene TRBV27, with D tentatively TRBD1 (6 bases). The CDR3 runs to 15 residues. V was pared by 1 base and J by 1 base, with 10 bases between. Germline V gene sequence: CDR1 MNHEY, CDR2 SMNVEV (reference sequence). The CDR3 sequence is CASSLLGQPNTEAFF. The CDR3, as DNA: TGTGCCAGCAGTTTATTGGGACAACCGAACACTGAAGCTTTCTTT.

Of note for this clone: The sample contains more than one DNA sequence encoding this CDR3. The V call is TRBV29-1, the J call TRBJ2-3; a weak D match, TRBD2 (6 bases). CDR1 SQVTM and CDR2 ANQGSEA come from the germline V gene. V gave up 2 bases and J gave up 2 bases, with 14 bases separating them. There are 15 residues in the CDR3. The CDR3 loop is CSVEWRGRITDTQYF. The DNA for the CDR3 is TGCAGCGTTGAATGGAGGGGACGGATCACAGATACGCAGTATTTT.

This clone has a single count. The rearrangement uses TRBV6-2 or TRBV6-3 and TRBJ2-7; the D is unclear. The germline CDR1 and CDR2 sequences are MNHEY and SVGEGT. CDR3 length: 14 residues. V lost 5 bases to trimming and J lost 6 bases, with 17 bases between them. This CDR3 is CASSPGPGVGEQYF. Here the CDR3 DNA reads TGTGCCAGCAGTCCCGGCCCCGGAGTGGGCGAGCAGTACTTC.

The genes are TRBV7-9 and TRBJ2-5, with a possible D match to TRBD1 (6 bases). The CDR3 sequence is 15 residues long. CDR1 and CDR2 (germline): SEHNR, FQNEAQ (reference sequence). Between the trimmed V and J ends, which lost 5 bases and 2 bases, there was a span of 15 bases. The CDR3 spells CASSLGIGQQETQYF. In DNA, the CDR3 is TGTGCCAGCAGCCTAGGGATCGGACAGCAAGAGACCCAGTACTTC.

This rearrangement joins TRBV11-1 to TRBJ2-7, with D uncertain. Germline V gives CDR1 SGHAT, CDR2 FQDESV (reference sequence). V dropped 0 bases and J dropped 2 bases, with 11 bases sitting between them. CDR3 length: 15 amino acids. CDR3: CASSLAQVMPYEQYF. CDR3 nucleotides: TGTGCCAGCAGCTTAGCCCAGGTCATGCCCTACGAGCAGTACTTC.